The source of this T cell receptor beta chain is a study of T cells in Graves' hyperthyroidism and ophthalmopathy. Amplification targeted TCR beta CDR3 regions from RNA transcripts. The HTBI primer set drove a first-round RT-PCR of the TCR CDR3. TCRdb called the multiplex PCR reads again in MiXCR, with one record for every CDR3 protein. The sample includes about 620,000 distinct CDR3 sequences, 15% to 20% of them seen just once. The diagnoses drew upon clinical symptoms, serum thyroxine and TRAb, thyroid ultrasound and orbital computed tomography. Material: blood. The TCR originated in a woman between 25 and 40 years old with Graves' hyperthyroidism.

The CDR3 DNA sequence: TGTGCCAGCAGCGTAGGAGTCCGGGTTATGGGTTCCTACAATGAGCAGTTCTTC. This encodes CASSVGVRVMGSYNEQFF. The chain has TRBV9 and TRBJ2-1; D not resolved. The V and J ends lost 0 bases and 1 base respectively, with 17 bases between them. The CDR3 totals 18 residues. CDR1 and CDR2 (germline): SGDLS, YYNGEE.